A selection of T cell receptor beta chains follows, all from one sample in a study of identical twins. TCRdb re-called the 5' RACE reads through MiXCR, storing one row per CDR3 protein. The sample has over 550,000 distinct CDR3 sequences, around 7.5% seen once. This same sample was also part of a study on yellow fever vaccine responses in identical twins.

Sample: PBMCs. Receptor source: a woman aged 18-29 years in good health. The CDR3 runs from the conserved cysteine through the conserved F or W. The D gene is left open where the match is weak. Clone size is given for some rows only: seen once, a few or many times, or a class if the clone is expanded.

TRBV11-1	TRBJ1-1	-	few	CASSRGLGTEAFF	TGTGCCAGCAGCCGAGGGTTGGGCACTGAAGCTTTCTTT
TRBV4-2	TRBJ1-2	TRBD1	many	CASSQVQGGGYTF	TGTGCCAGCAGCCAAGTTCAGGGGGGAGGCTACACCTTC
TRBV2	TRBJ2-1	TRBD2	-	CASSELAGVGEQFF	TGTGCCAGCAGTGAGCTAGCGGGAGTAGGTGAGCAGTTCTTC
TRBV20-1	TRBJ1-4	-	many	CSARTDNEKLFF	TGCAGTGCCAGGACAGATAATGAAAAACTGTTTTTT
TRBV5-4	TRBJ2-3	-	few	CASSLNNEGGGDTQYF	TGTGCCAGCAGCTTGAATAATGAGGGAGGAGGAGATACGCAGTATTTT
TRBV20-1	TRBJ2-4	TRBD1	many	CSAGQGVNIQYF	TGCAGTGCAGGACAGGGTGTGAACATTCAGTACTTC
TRBV20-1	TRBJ2-7	TRBD2	-	CSARGPLAGEFDEQYF	TGCAGTGCTAGGGGGCCGTTAGCGGGAGAGTTCGACGAGCAGTACTTC
TRBV29-1	TRBJ2-1	-	-	CSVSLSGEQFF	TGCAGCGTTTCATTGTCTGGAGAGCAGTTCTTC
TRBV6-1	TRBJ2-5	-	few	CASSESRAHQETQYF	TGTGCCAGCAGTGAATCCCGGGCCCACCAAGAGACCCAGTACTTC
TRBV5-1	TRBJ1-4	-	many	CASSLLANEKLFF	TGCGCCAGCAGCTTGTTGGCCAATGAAAAACTGTTTTTT
TRBV12-3/TRBV12-4	TRBJ2-7	TRBD2	many	CASSLPSGRGEQYF	TGTGCCAGCAGTTTACCTAGCGGGAGAGGCGAGCAGTACTTC
TRBV20-1	TRBJ2-7	-	-	CSARDLESSIYEQYF	TGCAGTGCTAGAGATTTAGAGTCTTCCATCTACGAGCAGTACTTC
TRBV5-1	TRBJ2-2	-	-	CASSPLPRGTGELFF	TGCGCCAGCAGCCCCCTCCCCCGCGGCACCGGGGAGCTGTTTTTT
TRBV12-3/TRBV12-4	TRBJ2-7	TRBD2	many	CASSQGTSGYEQYF	TGTGCCAGCAGCCAAGGGACTAGCGGGTACGAGCAGTACTTC
TRBV7-8	TRBJ2-3	-	many	CASSKGLGRIESGTQYF	TGTGCCAGCAGCAAGGGACTGGGGAGGATTGAGTCCGGTACGCAGTATTTT
TRBV3-1	TRBJ1-2	-	many	CASSQGAGGYTF	TGTGCCAGCAGCCAAGGGGCTGGTGGCTACACCTTC
TRBV12-3/TRBV12-4	TRBJ1-2	TRBD1	-	CASSPTGVDYGYTF	TGTGCCAGCTCCCCTACAGGGGTCGACTATGGCTACACCTTC
TRBV12-3/TRBV12-4	TRBJ2-2	-	-	CASSTTLAGELFF	TGTGCCAGCAGCACCACACTAGCCGGGGAGCTGTTTTTT
TRBV2	TRBJ1-3	-	few	CASSGGRVISGNTIYF	TGTGCCAGCAGTGGGGGCCGAGTGATCTCTGGAAACACCATATATTTT
TRBV10-3	TRBJ2-2	-	many	CAISTSVGHPGTGELFF	TGTGCCATCAGCACTTCCGTGGGGCACCCAGGCACCGGGGAGCTGTTTTTT
TRBV20-1	TRBJ1-6	TRBD1	few	CSARDREVNSPLHF	TGCAGTGCCCGAGACAGGGAAGTGAATTCACCCCTCCACTTT
TRBV5-1	TRBJ2-1	TRBD2	many	CASSALAGVYNEQFF	TGCGCCAGCAGCGCCTTAGCGGGAGTCTACAATGAGCAGTTCTTC
TRBV6-5	TRBJ2-6	-	many	CASSYDSSGANVLTF	TGTGCCAGCAGCTATGACAGCTCTGGGGCCAACGTCCTGACTTTC
TRBV5-1	TRBJ2-2	TRBD2	many	CASSPSPTSGNTGELFF	TGCGCCAGCAGCCCAAGCCCGACTAGCGGGAACACCGGGGAGCTGTTTTTT
TRBV24-1	TRBJ2-1	-	-	CATSDTSDRLGEQFF	TGTGCCACCAGTGATACCTCAGACAGGCTCGGTGAGCAGTTCTTC
TRBV12-3/TRBV12-4	TRBJ2-1	-	many	CARLLGAPANEQFF	TGTGCCAGGCTATTAGGGGCCCCTGCCAATGAGCAGTTCTTC
TRBV20-1	TRBJ2-3	-	few	CSARDTRGRTDTQYF	TGCAGTGCTAGAGACACCAGGGGGAGGACAGATACGCAGTATTTT
TRBV7-9	TRBJ2-4	-	many	CASSLQGNIQYF	TGTGCCAGCAGCTTACAGGGAAACATTCAGTACTTC
TRBV5-1	TRBJ2-3	-	few	CASTRGDLSGTDTQYF	TGCGCCAGCACTCGAGGTGATCTGTCGGGCACAGATACGCAGTATTTT
TRBV29-1	TRBJ2-4	-	many	CSVDLTTNGILAKNIQYF	TGCAGCGTTGACCTTACGACGAACGGGATCTTAGCCAAAAACATTCAGTACTTC
TRBV5-1	TRBJ1-2	-	few	CASSLVPDNNYGYTF	TGCGCCAGCAGCTTGGTCCCCGACAATAACTATGGCTACACCTTC
TRBV7-9	TRBJ2-1	TRBD1	few	CASSPRVGTGVEQFF	TGTGCCAGCAGCCCGCGCGTTGGGACAGGTGTTGAGCAGTTCTTC
TRBV12-3/TRBV12-4	TRBJ2-1	TRBD2	few	CASGWTSGSSNEQFF	TGTGCCAGCGGATGGACTAGCGGGAGCTCGAATGAGCAGTTCTTC
TRBV20-1	TRBJ1-1	-	many	CSAPGGAGDTEAFF	TGCAGTGCCCCCGGGGGGGCCGGGGACACTGAAGCTTTCTTT
TRBV12-3/TRBV12-4	TRBJ2-7	TRBD1	few	CASSWTGIDEQYF	TGTGCCAGCAGTTGGACAGGGATCGACGAGCAGTACTTC
TRBV3-1	TRBJ2-3	-	many	CASSQPYSALGDTQYF	TGTGCCAGCAGCCAACCCTACTCTGCGCTCGGTGATACGCAGTATTTT
TRBV28	TRBJ2-3	TRBD2	few	CASRDQAGGLQDTQYF	TGTGCCAGCAGGGACCAAGCGGGAGGTCTACAGGATACGCAGTATTTT
TRBV11-2	TRBJ1-6	TRBD1	few	CASRPTGERNSPLHF	TGTGCCAGCAGACCAACAGGGGAACGAAATTCACCCCTCCACTTT
TRBV25-1	TRBJ2-3	-	few	CASSEWAAGTRDTQYF	TGTGCCAGCAGTGAATGGGCGGCGGGGACGCGGGATACGCAGTATTTT
TRBV7-2	TRBJ2-3	TRBD2	many	CASRSGGNTDTQYF	TGTGCCAGCAGAAGCGGGGGGAACACAGATACGCAGTATTTT
TRBV6-6	TRBJ1-1	-	many	CASSYQGYTEAFF	TGTGCCAGCAGTTACCAGGGCTACACTGAAGCTTTCTTT
TRBV12-3/TRBV12-4	TRBJ2-1	-	-	CASSMWGSSYNEQFF	TGTGCCAGCAGTATGTGGGGAAGCTCCTACAATGAGCAGTTCTTC
TRBV20-1	TRBJ1-1	-	many	CSARDGPGEAFF	TGCAGTGCTAGAGACGGCCCAGGGGAAGCTTTCTTT
TRBV5-1	TRBJ2-3	-	many	CASSSSFLGVADTQYF	TGCGCCAGCAGCTCGTCGTTCTTGGGAGTGGCAGATACGCAGTATTTT
TRBV11-2	TRBJ2-7	-	once	CASSLEGYGEQYF	TGTGCCAGCAGCTTAGAGGGGTATGGCGAGCAGTACTTC
TRBV10-2	TRBJ1-2	-	many	CASSATDYGYTF	TGCGCCAGCAGTGCGACAGACTATGGCTACACCTTC
TRBV5-1	TRBJ1-6	-	-	CASSPEAFQGASPLHF	TGCGCCAGCAGCCCGGAGGCATTTCAAGGGGCTTCACCCCTCCACTTT
TRBV29-1	TRBJ2-3	TRBD1	-	CSVEKGQGSTDTQYF	TGCAGCGTTGAAAAGGGACAGGGGTCCACAGATACGCAGTATTTT
TRBV12-3/TRBV12-4	TRBJ2-5	-	many	CASGGSQVETQYF	TGTGCCTCTGGGGGAAGCCAAGTGGAGACCCAGTACTTC
TRBV24-1	TRBJ2-1	-	few	CATSDPRTTHNEQFF	TGTGCCACCAGTGATCCTCGGACTACCCACAATGAGCAGTTCTTC
TRBV7-8	TRBJ2-3	-	-	CASSFREGESTDTQYF	TGTGCCAGCAGCTTTCGCGAGGGGGAGAGCACAGATACGCAGTATTTT
TRBV29-1	TRBJ2-1	TRBD2	many	CSVHPSGSWDEQFF	TGCAGCGTACACCCTAGCGGGAGTTGGGATGAGCAGTTCTTC
TRBV3-1	TRBJ1-2	-	many	CASSQDTSYGYTF	TGTGCCAGCAGCCAAGATACCTCTTATGGCTACACCTTC
TRBV20-1	TRBJ2-7	-	-	CSARGGGTYEQYF	TGCAGTGCTCGAGGAGGCGGGACCTACGAGCAGTACTTC
TRBV20-1	TRBJ2-3	-	-	CSARDGAVSTDTQYF	TGCAGTGCTAGAGATGGAGCTGTTAGCACAGATACGCAGTATTTT
TRBV29-1	TRBJ2-5	-	few	CSVADPRSQETQYF	TGCAGCGTTGCGGACCCCCGTTCCCAAGAGACCCAGTACTTC
TRBV25-1	TRBJ2-7	TRBD2	-	CASSRSSGYEQYF	TGTGCCAGCAGTCGATCTAGCGGCTACGAGCAGTACTTC
TRBV12-3/TRBV12-4	TRBJ1-2	TRBD1	-	CASGTGTGFFHF	TGTGCCAGCGGGACCGGGACAGGGTTTTTCCACTTC
TRBV5-1	TRBJ2-7	-	few	CASSLDNPYEQYF	TGCGCCAGCAGCTTGGACAATCCGTACGAGCAGTACTTC
TRBV3-1	TRBJ2-3	TRBD2	many	CASSQDLGTSGRRADTQYF	TGTGCCAGCAGCCAAGATCTTGGGACTAGCGGGAGGCGTGCAGATACGCAGTATTTT